The T cell receptor beta chain under discussion was sequenced for a study of T cell responses to AZD1222 COVID-19 vaccine. General study results and limits: Spike-specific TCR breadth and depth grew following two AZD1222 doses. Donors in the cohort were predominantly white British and more often female, and clonal diversity was possibly underestimated. Repertoires were obtained only post-peak T cell response. Unmutated variant regions reportedly attract nearly half of all spike-specific TCRs.

Comment on this clone: What it binds is unknown.

There are 14 residues in the CDR3. Looked up from germline, CDR1 is SGHNT and CDR2 is YYREEE (reference sequence). The V and J ends lost 2 bases and 4 bases respectively, with 12 bases between them. Repertoires were generated with immunoSEQ multiplex PCR, while TCRdb's copy carries only in-frame clones and drops some. The data show approximately 45,000 clones, with around 90% seen just once and about 1.1% held by the top ten. The TCR comes from an adult who received the AZD1222 COVID-19 vaccine. This specimen was peripheral blood, taken 28 days after the second AZD1222 dose. The gene calls are TRBV5-4 and TRBJ2-5; maybe TRBD2 (6 bases). The CDR3 nucleotides are TGTGCCAGCAGCTTAAGCGGGCGCACAGAGACCCAGTACTTC. It translates to CASSLSGRTETQYF.